These 20 T cell receptor beta chains were sequenced from one sample in a study of T cell repertoires in cytomegalovirus infection. For these TCRs, the target antigens are not known. One entry per CDR3 protein results from TCRdb running MiXCR on the reads. The table has around 750,000 distinct CDR3 sequences, less than 35% seen once; the top ten hold 12%. Specimen: cultured CD8+ T cells from PBMCs, collected from culture after CMV antigen stimulation. Receptors originate from a human donor in good health (CMV status not recorded). Some clones in this sample may be carry-over from other donors' samples.

The chain combines TRBV15 with TRBJ2-5; perhaps D is TRBD1 or TRBD2 (5 bases each). V shed 3 bases and J shed 1 base, with 9 bases lying between them. Germline assignment: CDR1 LNHNV and CDR2 YYDKDF (reference sequence). The CDR3 covers 14 residues. This chain's CDR3 is CATSRRGSQETQYF. For the CDR3, the DNA is TGTGCCACCAGCAGGAGGGGCAGCCAAGAGACCCAGTACTTC.

The table lists this clonotype with a few counts. The chain joins TRBV6-6 to TRBJ2-4; D call uncertain. V was cut by 0 bases and J by 3 bases, with 12 bases left in between. The CDR3 is made up of 16 amino acids. The germline gives CDR1 MNHNY, CDR2 SVGAGI (reference sequence). CDR3 loop: CASSYSERSFKNIQYF. Written as DNA, the CDR3 is TGTGCCAGCAGTTACTCGGAACGCAGCTTCAAAAACATTCAGTACTTC.

This clonotype has a count of ten or more. The chain uses TRBV28 and TRBJ1-4; possibly TRBD1 for D (6 bases). The CDR3 sequence is 18 residues long. V lost 2 bases and J lost 0, with 16 bases in between. From germline, CDR1 is MDHEN and CDR2 SYDVKM. The CDR3 region has the DNA TGTGCCAGCAGTTTAACCATAGGACAGTATGCAACTAATGAAAAACTGTTTTTT. The encoded protein is CASSLTIGQYATNEKLFF.

With regard to this clonotype: One base away lies a much larger clone, so this may be a sequencing read error. This chain links TRBV7-8 with TRBJ2-5, with 7 bases lining up with TRBD2. The CDR3 is 13 residues long. The ends lost 4 bases at V and 5 bases at J; junction bases unmatched: 4. Germline CDR1 reads SGHVS; CDR2 reads FQNEAQ. The CDR3 sequence: CASSYGRMETQYF. The CDR3 nucleotides are TGTGCCAGCAGCTACGGGAGGATGGAGACCCAGTACTTC.

This clonotype was seen repeatedly, ten times or more. The chain recombines TRBV7-2 with TRBJ1-1, with unresolved D. This CDR3 region has 14 residues. The germline V gene has CDR1 SGHTA and CDR2 FQGNSA. V was cut by 1 base and J by 1 base, with 7 bases left in between. The CDR3, as DNA: TGTGCCAGCAGCTTAGGATGGGGGAACACTGAAGCTTTCTTT. It translates to CASSLGWGNTEAFF.

The chain carries TRBV11-1 and TRBJ2-7; 8 bases map to TRBD1. Germline CDR1 SGHAT, CDR2 FQDESV (reference sequence). The CDR3 has 14 residues. With V trimmed by 4 bases and J by 4 bases, 6 bases remained unmatched. CDR3 DNA: TGTGCCAGCAGCTCCCCCGGGACAGGTTACGAGCAGTACGTC. Protein: CASSSPGTGYEQYV.

The CDR3 coding sequence is TGTGCCAGCAGCCCTCGGGAGGGGGCTCTGCGACAGCCCCAGCATTTT. Translating it yields CASSPREGALRQPQHF. The chain combines TRBV6-2 or TRBV6-3 with TRBJ1-5; 7 nucleotides line up with TRBD1. Germline loops: CDR1 MNHEY, CDR2 SVGEGT. This CDR3 region has 16 residues. V dropped 6 bases and J dropped 7; count of bases not matched to a gene: 15.

This clonotype showed up just a few times. The chain joins TRBV7-9 to TRBJ2-5; a possible D gene is TRBD2 (7 bases). The CDR3 totals 16 residues. The V end was cut by 4 bases, the J end by 5 bases, with 20 bases between. Germline assignment: CDR1 SEHNR and CDR2 FQNEAQ (reference sequence). CDR3: CASSSPGGGYWETQYF. CDR3 DNA sequence: TGTGCCAGCAGCTCGCCCGGCGGGGGCTATTGGGAGACCCAGTACTTC.

The chain couples TRBV3-1 to TRBJ2-1; 15 bases line up with TRBD2. The junction had 12 bases not matched to a gene; V was cut back by 4 bases and J by 8 bases. Germline V gene data show CDR1 as LGHDT and CDR2 as YNNKEL (reference sequence). The CDR3 extends over 18 amino acids. Here the CDR3 DNA reads TGTGCCAGCAGCCCCCTCCACGGGACTAGCGGGGGGCGGGATGAGCAGTTCTTC. Translating gives CASSPLHGTSGGRDEQFF.

The rearrangement joins TRBV7-9 to TRBJ2-5; no clear D. CDR1 is SEHNR, CDR2 FQNEAQ, per germline (reference sequence). V shed 3 bases and J shed 7 bases, with 15 bases lying between them. This CDR3 contains 14 residues. CDR3 amino acids: CASSFPLDVGTQYF. The CDR3 bases are TGTGCCAGCAGCTTTCCCCTCGACGTGGGGACCCAGTACTTC.

This chain joins TRBV7-8 and TRBJ1-1; tentatively, D is TRBD1 (5 bases). CDR1 and CDR2 (germline): SGHVS, FQNEAQ. The CDR3 sequence is 14 residues long. V lost 6 bases and J lost 5, with 16 bases in between. CDR3 sequence reads: CASRAGTKETEAFF. CDR3 nucleotide sequence: TGTGCCAGCAGAGCCGGGACCAAGGAGACTGAAGCTTTCTTT.

The chain carries TRBV7-9 and TRBJ2-7, with D hard to call. In germline, CDR1 is SEHNR, CDR2 FQNEAQ (reference sequence). With 7 bases removed from V and 0 bases from J, the gap between germline ends came to 13 bases. This CDR3 region has 14 residues. This chain's CDR3 is CASILTENSYEQYF. The DNA of the CDR3 is TGTGCCAGCATTTTGACGGAGAACTCCTACGAGCAGTACTTC.

The chain joins TRBV6-5 to TRBJ2-3; D gene ambiguous. CDR1 is MNHEY, CDR2 SVGAGI, per germline. Trimming took off 6 bases at V and 7 bases at J, with 11 bases between the two ends. The CDR3 is made up of 12 amino acids. The CDR3 DNA reads as TGTGCCAGCAGCGAAACGGAATATACGCAGTATTTT. The encoded protein is CASSETEYTQYF.

The chain uses TRBV4-3 and TRBJ2-3; D remains unclear. Germline CDR1 is LGHNA and CDR2 is YSLEER. The CDR3 totals 13 residues. V lost 0 bases to trimming and J lost 4 bases, with 5 bases between them. CDR3 residues: CASSQERPDTQYF. In nucleotides, the CDR3 is TGCGCCAGCAGCCAAGAAAGGCCAGATACGCAGTATTTT.

The rearrangement uses TRBV6-2 or TRBV6-3 and TRBJ2-1; D is perhaps TRBD1 (6 bases). CDR3 length: 16 amino acids. Trimming cost V 5 bases and J 5 bases, with 19 bases left between them. Germline V lookup: CDR1 MNHEY, CDR2 SVGEGT. The CDR3: CASSLTPGDQNNEQFF. The CDR3 region has the DNA TGTGCCAGCAGTCTGACCCCAGGGGACCAAAACAATGAGCAGTTCTTC.

The rearrangement links TRBV6-2 or TRBV6-3 to TRBJ2-5, with TRBD1 identical over 7 bases. V dropped 4 bases and J dropped 10; count of bases not matched to a gene: 15. The germline gives CDR1 MNHEY, CDR2 SVGEGT. The CDR3 runs 15 residues. This CDR3 reads CASSFEDRPRWIQYF. The CDR3 bases are TGTGCCAGCAGTTTCGAGGACAGGCCCAGATGGATCCAGTACTTC.

V is TRBV6-6 and J is TRBJ2-3, with D possibly being TRBD1 (5 bases). Germline CDR1 reads MNHNY; CDR2 reads SVGAGI (reference sequence). The V end lost 7 bases, the J end lost 2 bases, and 13 bases lay between the germline ends. The CDR3 covers 14 residues. The CDR3 loop reads CASIPWGPTDTQYF. The CDR3 nucleotides read TGTGCCAGCATTCCCTGGGGCCCCACAGATACGCAGTATTTT.

In its sample, this clonotype was seen a few times. The J gene is TRBJ2-5, the V gene TRBV6-5, with 7 bases that match TRBD2. The CDR3 loop spans 13 amino acids. Germline-derived CDR1 and CDR2 are MNHEY and SVGAGI. The V and J ends lost 0 bases and 7 bases, in that order; junction bases with no gene match: 2. CDR3 residues: CASSYSGGGTQYF. CDR3 coding DNA: TGTGCCAGCAGTTACTCCGGCGGGGGGACCCAGTACTTC.

This chain uses TRBV7-8 with TRBJ1-2; the D gene is possibly TRBD1 (5 bases). V was pared by 4 bases and J by 6 bases, with 12 bases between. Germline CDR1 is SGHVS and CDR2 is FQNEAQ. CDR3 length equals 13 residues. This chain's CDR3 is CASSSYRGDGYTF. CDR3 bases: TGTGCCAGCAGCTCATACCGGGGGGATGGCTACACCTTC.

The rearrangement uses TRBV10-2 and TRBJ2-7, with unresolved D. Germline CDR1 WSHSY, CDR2 SAAADI. This CDR3 spans 13 amino acids. The germline V and J ends were trimmed by 4 bases and 1 base, with 8 bases remaining between them. This CDR3 is CASSGMDSYEQYV. CDR3 nucleotide sequence: TGCGCCAGCAGTGGGATGGATTCCTACGAGCAGTACGTC.